Here is one TCR beta chain with its context. This receptor's antigen is unknown. No clone much larger than this one lies a single base away; base qualities are absent. The source of the sample is a study of T cell responses to AZD1222 COVID-19 vaccine (dated by TCRdb to the early 2020s). Looking at the study overall: TCR sequencing covered some 250 trial participants: about 210 given two doses of AZD1222 and around 26 given two doses of MenACWY control vaccine. Trial participants were enrolled into age subgroups of 18-55, 56-69 and 70-plus years, which contained about 150, 28 and 57 TCR-sequenced participants, respectively.

The CDR3 regions of human TCRbeta chains were analyzed by immunosequencing. The original pipeline was this. Repertoire TCRs were matched against a reference library of SARS-CoV-2-specific TCRs generated with the MIRA antigen-specificity platform. Breadth meant the fraction of unique TCRs that were SARS-CoV-2-associated, whereas depth meant the fraction of total T cells that were SARS-CoV-2-associated. Using the MIRA data, each spike-specific TCR was mapped to the spike region that the TCR reacts to and placed in a CD4 or CD8 class. Log10-transformed breadth and depth values were compared by one-way ANOVA with Sidak's multiple comparisons tests. The source is immuneACCESS, and TCRdb retained only in-frame sequences with V and J called. Part of the clones is not carried over; for the studies checked, unresolved V genes explain less than half of this, and the remainder is unexplained. Clone size and the V and J calls come from that table; the DNA yielded D and trimming. The sample includes about 100,000 clones, with around 87% observed a single time. The ten largest clones represent 4% to 4.5% of the sample.

The sample's time point, from its label and the paper: baseline before first vaccination. The sample's treatment or condition label is to be understood as: meningococcal conjugate vaccine given as trial control. Vaccinee samples came from UK trials COV001 and COV002, including a single-blind randomized controlled phase 2/3 trial of AZD1222 (ChAdOx1 nCoV-19) in healthy adults. Trial participant PBMC samples were collected at day 0 and day 28 after the second dose for TCRbeta chain sequencing. The paper's findings and limits, for the study overall: Most participants were white British and females outnumbered males, and the authors suggested that clonal diversity may have been underestimated. Because no day 14 peak-response samples were available, the repertoires could be characterized only after the peak T cell response. Nearly half of unique spike-specific TCRs reportedly recognized epitopes outside regions mutated in the B.1.351 and B.1.1.7 variants. After two AZD1222 doses, spike-specific TCR breadth and depth were significantly higher than at day 0 and than in MenACWY recipients. Vaccine-associated CD4 TCRs spanned the whole spike protein, with dominant responses in regions 160-218 and 743-854. The 56-69-year group was small, and its depth increase did not reach significance, likely because of low power. Conclusions about previously exposed vaccinees were limited because only six or seven AZD1222 recipients were SARS-CoV-2 seropositive at baseline.

Measured from the cysteine to the phenylalanine, the CDR3 is 11 residues long. The only DNA kept is the CDR3, 33 bases in frame from the first base. Based on the germline V gene, the CDR1 and CDR2 sequences are SQVTM and ANQGSEA. A distance of 7 bases separates the germline ends of V and J, which lose 1 base and 8 bases respectively. This receptor was taken from an adult in good health. This sequence uses TRBV29-1 and TRBJ2-3; the D gene cannot be named for sure. The sample in question was peripheral blood, obtained on day 0 of MenACWY control vaccination. CDR3 region: CSVEGLGTQYF. The nucleotides are TGCAGCGTTGAAGGGCTGGGTACGCAGTATTTT.